The 12 T cell receptor beta chains below were found in one sample sequenced in a study of spatial heterogeneity in lung cancer. Findings of the study overall: The number of expanded tumor alpha and beta chains correlated with mutation number.

TCRdb called the 5' RACE reads again in MiXCR, with one record for every CDR3 protein. Of 15,000 to 20,000 distinct CDR3 sequences detected, roughly 5% appear once; the ten largest clones hold about a tenth. Specified time point: sample taken at primary tumor resection. No antigen has been identified for these receptors. This material consisted of lung tumor tissue, taken at surgery. These TCRs come from a female donor with early-stage non-small cell lung cancer.

Ten or more counts support this clonotype. Being off target in a library aimed at alpha chains, this beta chain has a size of little meaning. The V and J genes are TRBV28 and TRBJ2-3, with a tentative D call TRBD2 (5 bases). Germline lookup yields CDR1 MDHEN and CDR2 SYDVKM. The CDR3 consists of 17 residues. Trimming removed 2 bases from V and 2 bases from J, with 17 bases in between. The CDR3 nucleotides are TGTGCCAGCAGTTTAAAGTGGTTAGCGAGAGACACAGATACGCAGTATTTT. It codes for CASSLKWLARDTDTQYF.

Of note for this clonotype: This beta chain represents an off-target read in a library built for alpha chains; its size is of limited meaning. The chain recombines TRBV20-1 with TRBJ1-6; D unresolved. CDR1 and CDR2 (germline): DFQATT, SNEGSKA (reference sequence). The CDR3 loop spans 12 amino acids. V was cut by 0 bases and J by 10 bases, with 7 bases left in between. Written as DNA, the CDR3 is TGCAGTGCTAGAGAGCAGATATCACCCCTCCACTTT. Translation: CSAREQISPLHF.

At least ten counts were recorded for this clonotype. This beta chain turned up in a library designed for alpha chains; as an off-target read, its abundance says little. The CDR3 DNA follows: TGTGCCAGCAGTCGCAGGACAGGGGGCATCTACGAGCAGTACTTC. Protein sequence: CASSRRTGGIYEQYF. J is TRBJ2-7 and V is TRBV6-2 or TRBV6-3; 11 bases align to TRBD1. The CDR3 sequence is 15 residues long. With V trimmed by 5 bases and J by 3 bases, 6 bases remained unmatched. CDR1 and CDR2 (germline): MNHEY, SVGEGT.

This clonotype has at least ten counts. This beta chain turned up in a library designed for alpha chains; as an off-target read, its abundance says little. CDR3 region: CASSLEDTGYIQYF. The CDR3 bases are TGCGCCAGCAGCTTGGAGGACACGGGATACATTCAGTACTTC. The chain is built from TRBV5-1 and TRBJ2-4, with D perhaps given as TRBD1 or TRBD2 (5 bases each). V lost 0 bases and J 8 bases, leaving 12 bases between the germline ends. In germline, CDR1 is SGHRS, CDR2 YFSETQ. The CDR3 extends over 14 amino acids.

By sample share, this clonotype is medium-sized. Because the library targeted alpha chains, this beta chain is an off-target read whose size means little. The V and J genes are TRBV19 and TRBJ2-4; TRBD2 matches 7 bases. CDR3 size: 14 residues. The germline CDR1 and CDR2 sequences are LNHDA and SQIVND (reference sequence). J lost 4 bases, V lost 6 bases, and 6 bases had no gene match. The CDR3 loop is CASRPPGGKNIQYF. CDR3 DNA: TGTGCCAGTAGGCCCCCGGGGGGTAAAAACATTCAGTACTTC. Together with reference TRBV19 and TRBJ2-4, the CDR3 gives the full variable domain: DGGITQSPKYLFRKEGQNVTLSCEQNLNHDAMYWYRQDPGQGLRLIYYSQIVNDFQKGDIAEGYSVSREKKESFPLTVTSAQKNPTAFYLCASRPPGGKNIQYFGAGTRLSVL.

Ten or more counts support this clonotype. This beta chain was picked up by a library intended for alpha chains and is off target, so its count carries little meaning. The chain uses TRBV9 and TRBJ1-6; no clear D. Trimming removed 4 bases at V and 5 bases at J, with 4 bases between. CDR1 and CDR2 (germline): SGDLS, YYNGEE. The CDR3 length is 12 residues. This chain's CDR3 is CASSTNNSPLHF. The CDR3 DNA reads as TGTGCCAGCAGCACCAATAATTCACCCCTCCACTTT.

This clonotype has a count of ten or more. The library was prepared for alpha chains; this beta chain is a stray read, so its frequency means little. V gene TRBV30 combines with J gene TRBJ2-2, with TRBD1 matching 8 bases. The CDR3 is 16 amino acids. The germline V gene has CDR1 GTSNPN and CDR2 SVGIG (reference sequence). The V and J ends lost 8 bases and 2 bases, in that order; junction bases with no gene match: 13. CDR3 DNA sequence: TGTGCCGGACCAGCCCCAGGGGGCCATAACACCGGGGAGCTGTTTTTT. The encoded protein is CAGPAPGGHNTGELFF. Supplemented by reference TRBV30 and TRBJ2-2, the full variable domain reads SQTIHQWPATLVQPVGSPLSLECTVEGTSNPNLYWYRQAAGRGLQLLFYSVGIGQISSEVPQNLSASRPQDRQFILSSKKLLLSDSGFYLCAGPAPGGHNTGELFFGEGSRLTVL.

This clonotype was picked up many times. This beta chain is a stray read from a library made for alpha chains; its abundance is not meaningful. The chain has TRBV9 and TRBJ2-1; D might be TRBD1 (5 bases). CDR1 and CDR2 from the germline V gene are SGDLS and YYNGEE. The CDR3 runs to 14 residues. The ends were cut back, 3 bases at V and 4 bases at J, with 11 bases in the middle. This chain's CDR3 is CASSGTDTYNEQFF. The DNA for the CDR3 is TGTGCCAGCAGCGGGACGGACACTTACAATGAGCAGTTCTTC.

This clonotype occurred many times. The size of this beta chain means little, since it is a stray read in a library made for alpha chains. The chain recombines TRBV29-1 with TRBJ1-2; D might be TRBD1 (6 bases). Trimming removed 6 bases at V and 10 bases at J, with 18 bases between. Germline CDR1 SQVTM, CDR2 ANQGSEA. The CDR3 is 12 residues long. CDR3 protein: CSVTLRTVDYTF. CDR3 sequence (DNA): TGCAGCGTCACATTGCGGACAGTGGACTACACCTTC. Combining the CDR3 with reference TRBV29-1 and TRBJ1-2 gives the whole variable domain SAVISQKPSRDICQRGTSLTIQCQVDSQVTMMFWYRQQPGQSLTLIATANQGSEATYESGFVIDKFPISRPNLTFSTLTVSNMSPEDSSIYLCSVTLRTVDYTFGSGTRLTVV.

This clonotype was observed many times. This beta chain is an off-target read within a library intended for alpha chains, so its frequency means little. The chain is built from TRBV10-2 and TRBJ1-1, with 11 bases matching TRBD1. Germline CDR1 and CDR2: WSHSY and SAAADI. V lost 6 bases to trimming and J lost 0 bases; unmatched junction nucleotides: 6. The CDR3 consists of 16 residues. The CDR3 loop reads CASSLRDRGLNTEAFF. The CDR3 bases are TGCGCCAGCAGCCTCCGGGACAGGGGGTTGAACACTGAAGCTTTCTTT.

The sample holds many counts of this clonotype. Because this beta chain is a stray read in a library intended to capture alpha chains, its abundance should not be given much weight. V gene TRBV4-2 combines with J gene TRBJ2-2; D is unresolved. Trimming took off 4 bases at V and 1 base at J, with 10 bases between the two ends. Germline CDR1 reads LGHNA; CDR2 reads YNFKEQ. The CDR3 spans 15 residues. CDR3 sequence: CASSPDHLNTGELFF. The CDR3 nucleotides read TGTGCCAGCAGCCCGGACCATTTGAACACCGGGGAGCTGTTTTTT.

This clonotype is categorized as medium-sized (0.01 to 0.1%). Since the library was made to target alpha chains, this beta chain is a stray read and its abundance is not meaningful. The genes are TRBV29-1 and TRBJ2-5; TRBD2 aligns across 11 bases. Germline assignment: CDR1 SQVTM and CDR2 ANQGSEA. Trimming at V came to 5 bases and at J to 3 bases, leaving 5 bases not matched to a gene. This CDR3 is 14 amino acids long. The CDR3 region is CSVQIAGGEETQYF. The CDR3 coding sequence is TGCAGCGTTCAGATAGCGGGAGGGGAAGAGACCCAGTACTTC.